This T cell receptor (beta chain) was found in a study of blood T cells in healthy people across ages. Primed by a sample-barcoded 5' primer and a J-beta primer mix, a second PCR proceeded for about 7 to 11 cycles. CDR3-containing paired-end reads numbering at least 2.5 million came from each sample. TCRdb independently ran MiXCR on the 5' RACE reads; one entry per CDR3 protein. The sample includes 1.4 million to 1.5 million distinct CDR3 sequences, about 40% of them seen just once. Comments on this clonotype: Its cognate antigen is unknown.

Findings and caveats of the study: TCR beta diversity per million T cells fell roughly linearly with age. Diversity estimates drawn from one million T cells were deemed underestimates. Shifts in expanded clonotypes may have been confounded by donor CMV status, which was unknown.

Looked up from germline, CDR1 is MNHNY and CDR2 is SVGAGI (reference sequence). CDR3 length: 15 residues. The V gene end was trimmed by 4 bases and the J gene end by 2 bases; junction bases not matched to a gene: 5. The specimen was blood. This receptor was identified in a young woman in good health. V and J are TRBV6-6 and TRBJ2-5, with 9 bases identical to TRBD1. The CDR3 region is CASSFPGQGQETQYF. As DNA, the CDR3 is TGTGCCAGCAGTTTCCCGGGACAGGGTCAAGAGACCCAGTACTTC.